The 27 T cell receptor beta chains below all came from one sample that was sequenced in a study of shared clonotypes between healthy human individuals. Naive CD8 isolation took CD45RO-negative cells positively selected for CCR7 and excluded terminally differentiated effector memory CD45RA+ cells. The table came from immunoSEQ multiplex PCR; TCRdb's copy has only in-frame clones and leaves some out. The sample records some 2.1 million clones, around 95% being singletons. The sequenced sample was naive CD8+ T cells from PBMCs. The origin of the receptors is a man aged 18 to 29 in good health. Some clones in this sample may be carry-over from other donors' samples.

The genes are TRBV28 and TRBJ2-7; D possibly corresponds to TRBD1 (5 bases). Germline V CDR1 and CDR2: MDHEN, SYDVKM. The ends were cut back, 2 bases at V and 3 bases at J, with 11 bases in the middle. The CDR3 runs to 14 residues. The CDR3 here is CASSLEGVGYEQYF. The CDR3 DNA sequence: TGTGCCAGCAGTTTAGAAGGGGTAGGCTACGAGCAGTACTTC.

The chain recombines TRBV4-1 with TRBJ2-1, with D perhaps TRBD2 (5 bases). Trimming took 3 bases from V and 10 from J, leaving 13 bases between them. Germline assignment: CDR1 MGHRA and CDR2 YSYEKL. This CDR3 is built from 13 residues. Here the CDR3 DNA reads TGCGCCAGCAGCCAGCGGGTGGAGCGGGAGCAGTTCTTC. Its translation is CASSQRVEREQFF.

The chain couples TRBV9 to TRBJ2-3, with D perhaps TRBD1 or TRBD2 (5 bases each). Germline V gives CDR1 SGDLS, CDR2 YYNGEE. Trimming removed 3 bases from V and 3 bases from J, with 14 bases in between. This CDR3 has 15 residues. The CDR3 coding sequence is TGTGCCAGCAGCGGGGGCTTATGGGGGACAGATACGCAGTATTTT. Protein product: CASSGGLWGTDTQYF.

This clone was counted a single time. Other nucleotide sequences in the sample specify the same CDR3. This chain connects TRBV28 to TRBJ2-7, with TRBD1 matching over 7 bases. Germline CDR1 is MDHEN and CDR2 is SYDVKM. Trimming cost V 5 bases and J 2 bases; bases outside gene matches: 6. The CDR3 is made up of 14 amino acids. The CDR3 sequence: CASSLTGSAYEQYF. The CDR3 DNA reads as TGTGCCAGCAGTCTGACAGGGTCGGCCTACGAGCAGTACTTC.

The V and J genes are TRBV25-1 and TRBJ2-5; D possibly matches TRBD1 or TRBD2 (5 bases each). The CDR3 totals 11 residues. The V gene's germline CDR1 is MGHDK and CDR2 SYGVNS. V was shortened by 3 bases and J by 14 bases, with 13 bases between the two germline ends. Here the CDR3 DNA reads TGTGCCAGCAGTGACGGGGACGTCGGCTACTTC. Translated, it gives CASSDGDVGYF.

The rearrangement joins TRBV7-9 to TRBJ2-1, with TRBD2 matching 7 bases. Germline CDR1 reads SEHNR; CDR2 reads FQNEAQ (reference sequence). This CDR3 spans 15 amino acids. J was trimmed by 4 bases and V by 3 bases; bases with no gene match: 6. The CDR3 region is CASSLGEGRYNEQFF. The CDR3 nucleotides are TGTGCCAGCAGCTTGGGGGAGGGCAGGTACAATGAGCAGTTCTTC.

This clone has a single count. The V call is TRBV7-9, the J call TRBJ1-1, with a weak D call TRBD1 (5 bases). Germline-derived CDR1 and CDR2 are SEHNR and FQNEAQ (reference sequence). The CDR3 length is 15 residues. Between the trimmed V and J ends, which lost 1 base and 0 bases, there was a span of 9 bases. This CDR3 reads CASSLVGTLNTEAFF. The CDR3 coding sequence is TGTGCCAGCAGCTTAGTAGGGACTCTGAACACTGAAGCTTTCTTT.

A note on this clone: Other DNA sequences in this sample translate to the same CDR3. The chain recombines TRBV7-9 with TRBJ2-7, with D possibly matching TRBD2 (5 bases). V was cut by 5 bases and J by 4 bases, with 12 bases left in between. CDR3 length: 13 amino acids. Per germline, CDR1 SEHNR and CDR2 FQNEAQ (reference sequence). This CDR3 is CASSPTGIYEQYF. CDR3 bases: TGTGCCAGCAGCCCAACCGGGATTTACGAGCAGTACTTC. The full variable domain, its missing parts supplied by reference TRBV7-9 and TRBJ2-7, is DTGVSQNPRHKITKRGQNVTFRCDPISEHNRLYWYRQTLGQGPEFLTYFQNEAQLEKSRLLSDRFSAERPKGSFSTLEIQRTEQGDSAMYLCASSPTGIYEQYFGPGTRLTVT.

This clone was recorded a few times. V gene TRBV29-1 combines with J gene TRBJ1-1, with TRBD1 matching over 7 bases. CDR3 length equals 12 residues. The V segment lost 6 bases and the J segment 8 bases; nucleotides outside the gene matches: 9. Germline CDR1 and CDR2: SQVTM and ANQGSEA. In nucleotides, the CDR3 is TGCAGCGTCCCCTTGGAGGGGGCAGAAGCTTTCTTT. Amino acids: CSVPLEGAEAFF.

V is TRBV27 and J is TRBJ1-6; TRBD1 might be the D (6 bases). CDR1 MNHEY and CDR2 SMNVEV come from the germline V gene (reference sequence). The CDR3 consists of 16 residues. The V and J ends lost 0 bases and 4 bases respectively, with 10 bases between them. As DNA, the CDR3 is TGTGCCAGCAGTTTATCCAGGGGAGTGTATAATTCACCCCTCCACTTT. Encoded protein: CASSLSRGVYNSPLHF.

The J gene is TRBJ1-4, the V gene TRBV11-2, with D possibly being TRBD1 (6 bases). CDR1 is SGHAT and CDR2 is FQNNGV in the germline V gene. Trimming stripped 5 bases from V and 2 bases from J, with 15 bases between. CDR3 length equals 16 residues. The CDR3 DNA follows: TGTGCCAGCAGCCCAGTTACAGGGAGCACTAATGAAAAACTGTTTTTT. Protein: CASSPVTGSTNEKLFF.

The CDR3 coding sequence is TGTGCCAGCAGCCACCGACAGGCTCAACGGGAAAAACTGTTTTTT. Translating it yields CASSHRQAQREKLFF. The chain recombines TRBV7-9 with TRBJ1-4; D perhaps matches TRBD1 (6 bases). The length of the CDR3 is 15 residues. Germline CDR1 SEHNR, CDR2 FQNEAQ (reference sequence). V lost 5 bases to trimming and J lost 8 bases, with 18 bases between them.

The chain employs TRBV2 and TRBJ1-3, with D perhaps TRBD1 (6 bases). This CDR3 has 15 residues. Trimming took 2 bases from V and 0 from J, leaving 8 bases between them. Germline V gene sequence: CDR1 SNHLY, CDR2 FYNNEI. CDR3 sequence reads: CASSEWGASGNTIYF. The CDR3 DNA follows: TGTGCCAGCAGTGAATGGGGGGCCTCTGGAAACACCATATATTTT.

V gene TRBV5-8 combines with J gene TRBJ2-7; a possible D gene is TRBD2 (7 bases). There are 15 residues in the CDR3. Germline lookup yields CDR1 SGHTS and CDR2 YDEGEE. V was shortened by 4 bases and J by 0 bases, with 14 bases between the two germline ends. The CDR3 here is CASSPEGGDSYEQYF. In nucleotides, the CDR3 is TGTGCCAGCAGCCCGGAGGGGGGGGACTCCTACGAGCAGTACTTC.

This rearrangement joins TRBV7-9 to TRBJ2-5; 9 bases match TRBD2. The CDR3 runs 16 residues. J gave up 1 base and V 5 bases, and 8 bases lay outside the gene matches. Germline values: CDR1 SEHNR, CDR2 FQNEAQ (reference sequence). The CDR3 sequence is CASSPPPSGTQETQYF. The CDR3 nucleotides are TGTGCCAGCAGCCCGCCACCTAGCGGGACCCAAGAGACCCAGTACTTC.

For the CDR3, the DNA is TGTGCCAGCAGTGGCAGGGCCGTAGTGGAGACCCAGTACTTC. Translation gives CASSGRAVVETQYF. V is TRBV28 and J is TRBJ2-5; D may be TRBD1 (5 bases). Germline V lookup: CDR1 MDHEN, CDR2 SYDVKM. Trimming took 5 bases from V and 5 from J, leaving 15 bases between them. The CDR3 covers 14 residues.

V and J are TRBV28 and TRBJ2-1, with 10 bases matching TRBD2. J gave up 4 bases and V 8 bases, and 8 bases lay outside the gene matches. This CDR3 is 15 amino acids long. Germline lookup yields CDR1 MDHEN and CDR2 SYDVKM. The DNA of the CDR3 is TGTGCCAGCGAGGCCCTAGCGGGAGCTTACAATGAGCAGTTCTTC. Protein: CASEALAGAYNEQFF.

This chain uses TRBV7-9 with TRBJ2-1; a weak D match, TRBD1 (6 bases). V was shortened by 0 bases and J by 7 bases, with 13 bases between the two germline ends. This CDR3 is built from 15 residues. Germline V gene data show CDR1 as SEHNR and CDR2 as FQNEAQ (reference sequence). DNA for the CDR3: TGTGCCAGCAGCTTAGCCAGGGGATCAGAGAATGAGCAGTTCTTC. It codes for CASSLARGSENEQFF.

This chain joins TRBV7-9 and TRBJ1-2; TRBD1 is a possible D gene (6 bases). CDR3 length: 13 amino acids. The V end was cut by 5 bases, the J end by 4 bases, with 11 bases between. Per the germline V gene, CDR1 is SEHNR and CDR2 is FQNEAQ (reference sequence). For the CDR3, the DNA is TGTGCCAGCAGCGAGGGGGGCGGCTATGGCTACACCTTC. Protein product: CASSEGGGYGYTF.

Comments on this clone: The identical CDR3 is also encoded by other nucleotide sequences in the sample. In nucleotides, the CDR3 is TGTGCCAGCAGCTTAGGAGTAACCTACGAGCAGTACTTC. Amino acid sequence: CASSLGVTYEQYF. This chain links TRBV7-9 with TRBJ2-7, with D unclear. V lost 1 base to trimming and J lost 2 bases, with 6 bases between them. This CDR3 contains 13 residues. Germline V CDR1 and CDR2: SEHNR, FQNEAQ (reference sequence).

Of note for this clone: Other DNA sequences in the same sample also yield this CDR3. V and J are TRBV7-8 and TRBJ2-7; D is unclear. The CDR3 is 12 amino acids. Germline CDR1 and CDR2: SGHVS and FQNEAQ. V dropped 5 bases and J dropped 3 bases, with 8 bases sitting between them. The chain's CDR3 is CASSPDYYEQYF. Written as DNA, the CDR3 is TGTGCCAGCAGCCCGGATTACTACGAGCAGTACTTC.

The chain uses TRBV2 and TRBJ1-6; D might be TRBD1 (5 bases). Germline CDR1 SNHLY, CDR2 FYNNEI. The CDR3 consists of 13 residues. The ends were cut back, 11 bases at V and 12 bases at J, with 20 bases in the middle. CDR3 in DNA: TGTGCCGCCTTATTACCCGAGGGGAGACCCCTCCACTTT. Its protein is CAALLPEGRPLHF. Based on the CDR3 plus reference TRBV2 and TRBJ1-6, the full variable domain is EPEVTQTPSHQVTQMGQEVILRCVPISNHLYFYWYRQILGQKVEFLVSFYNNEISEKSEIFDDQFSVERPDGSNFTLKIRSTKLEDSAMYFCAALLPEGRPLHFGNGTRLTVT.

Details on this clone: At one end the junction does not follow the germline gene, possibly because of a read error. This chain uses TRBV7-8 with TRBJ2-5, with 10 bases matching TRBD2. The CDR3 extends over 11 amino acids. Per the germline V gene, CDR1 is SGHVS and CDR2 is FQNEAQ. CDR3 bases: TGTGCCAGCAGCTTAGGGGGGACTAGCGACTTC. Translation: CASSLGGTSDF.

On this clone itself: The same CDR3 can be traced to other DNA sequences in this sample. The CDR3 nucleotides read TGTGCCAGCAGTTTGTCAGGGGCCAACGTCCTGACTTTC. It yields the protein CASSLSGANVLTF. The rearrangement joins TRBV27 to TRBJ2-6; D gene uncertain. Trimming took off 3 bases at V and 4 bases at J, with 4 bases between the two ends. The length of the CDR3 is 13 residues. Germline values: CDR1 MNHEY, CDR2 SMNVEV (reference sequence).

The rearrangement links TRBV18 to TRBJ1-2; D may be TRBD1 (5 bases). Germline-derived CDR1 and CDR2 are KGHSH and LQKENI. The CDR3 has 15 residues. V was shortened by 6 bases and J by 0 bases, with 14 bases between the two germline ends. The CDR3 sequence is CASSEGTLTNYGYTF. CDR3 sequence (DNA): TGTGCCAGCTCGGAGGGGACCCTTACTAACTATGGCTACACCTTC.

This clone was picked up a small number of times. Different DNA sequences within this sample yield the same CDR3. The chain combines TRBV4-1 with TRBJ2-2, with TRBD2 as a possible D gene (6 bases). Germline-derived CDR1 and CDR2 are MGHRA and YSYEKL. V was clipped by 3 bases and J by 2 bases, with 7 bases between them. The CDR3 sequence is 14 residues long. The CDR3 loop reads CASSQRENTGELFF. The CDR3 DNA sequence: TGCGCCAGCAGCCAGCGGGAAAACACCGGGGAGCTGTTTTTT.

This sequence joins TRBV19 and TRBJ2-7; D is unclear. CDR3 size: 13 residues. The V and J ends lost 3 bases and 3 bases respectively, with 9 bases between them. Germline values: CDR1 LNHDA, CDR2 SQIVND (reference sequence). The DNA of the CDR3 is TGTGCCAGTAGTATGAGGTATGGCTACGAGCAGTACTTC. Its protein product is CASSMRYGYEQYF.